These 28 T cell receptor beta chains originate from one sample sequenced in a study of shared clonotypes between healthy human individuals (dated by TCRdb to about 2020). The method behind the library was the immunoSEQ multiplex PCR assay. In its TCRdb copy, this immuneACCESS table keeps in-frame sequences only and misses some clones. Where compared with another copy, unresolved V genes explain less than half of these, and the others have no known cause. Here the sample has roughly 2,300,000 clones; under 95% occur a single time. The ten largest make up 0.37% of the sample. Sequencing input: naive CD4+ T cells from PBMCs. The cell subset or site label on this specimen signifies: CD45RA+ positively selected. These TCRs come from a young man in good health. Some clones in this sample may be carry-over from other donors' samples.

V and J are TRBV30 and TRBJ2-7, with D unresolved. CDR1 GTSNPN and CDR2 SVGIG come from the germline V gene (reference sequence). Trimming took 0 bases from V and 0 from J, leaving 9 bases between them. The CDR3 contains 14 residues. The DNA of the CDR3 is TGTGCCTGGAGTGTCCCAGGAGCCTCCTACGAGCAGTACTTC. It is translated as CAWSVPGASYEQYF.

The V gene is TRBV11-2, the J gene TRBJ2-1; 7 nucleotides agree with TRBD2. This CDR3 region has 16 residues. Germline V gene sequence: CDR1 SGHAT, CDR2 FQNNGV. The V and J ends lost 5 bases and 6 bases, in that order; junction bases with no gene match: 13. CDR3 bases: TGTGCCAGCAGCCCCCAGGGACTACATTTTCCCAATGAGCAGTTCTTC. It specifies CASSPQGLHFPNEQFF.

The CDR3 DNA is TGCGCCAGCAGTGAGCAGGCTAGTGAGACCCAGTACTTC. Translation gives CASSEQASETQYF. This rearrangement joins TRBV10-1 to TRBJ2-5; D not certain. The CDR3 length is 13 residues. CDR1 is WNHNN, CDR2 SYGVQD, per germline (reference sequence). V was clipped by 2 bases and J by 5 bases, with 9 bases between them.

The chain links TRBV11-3 to TRBJ2-3; 7 bases fit TRBD2. This CDR3 is 15 amino acids long. The V gene end was trimmed by 0 bases and the J gene end by 4 bases; junction bases not matched to a gene: 4. Germline CDR1 is SGHNT and CDR2 is YENEEA. In DNA form, the CDR3 reads TGTGCCAGCAGCTTAGATGGGGCGGGAGCAGATACGCAGTATTTT. It codes for CASSLDGAGADTQYF.

The genes are TRBV28 and TRBJ2-1; D is perhaps TRBD2 (7 bases). Germline-derived CDR1 and CDR2 are MDHEN and SYDVKM. The V gene lost 7 bases and the J gene lost 9 bases, with 19 bases spanning the gap. The CDR3 length is 14 residues. The CDR3 region is CASIMGGPRGEQFF. The DNA for the CDR3 is TGTGCCAGCATCATGGGGGGGCCGAGGGGTGAGCAGTTCTTC.

With regard to this clone: Other DNA sequences in the same sample also yield this CDR3. This chain joins TRBV6-5 and TRBJ2-2; D remains unclear. The germline CDR1 and CDR2 sequences are MNHEY and SVGAGI. This CDR3 region has 13 residues. V was pared by 2 bases and J by 5 bases, with 6 bases between. CDR3 nucleotides: TGTGCCAGCAGTTACGGTCTGACCGGGGAGCTGTTTTTT. Its translation is CASSYGLTGELFF.

This rearrangement joins TRBV6-1 to TRBJ2-7; 11 bases are shared with TRBD1. Germline CDR1 reads MNHNS; CDR2 reads SASEGT. V gave up 4 bases and J gave up 4 bases; unmatched junction bases: 12. This CDR3 spans 17 amino acids. CDR3 amino acids: CASSVRVVGTGGYEQYF. In DNA, the CDR3 is TGTGCCAGCAGTGTGCGGGTGGTGGGGACAGGGGGATACGAGCAGTACTTC.

J is TRBJ2-3 and V is TRBV28; TRBD1 or TRBD2 may be the D gene (6 bases each). Deletions cut 10 bases from V and 1 base from J, with 12 bases between. CDR1 and CDR2 (germline): MDHEN, SYDVKM. The CDR3 runs 13 residues. CDR3 coding DNA: TGTGCCACCGGGGGCGGGGGCACAGATACGCAGTATTTT. Residues: CATGGGGTDTQYF.

The chain employs TRBV7-9 and TRBJ2-3, with TRBD2 as a possible D gene (5 bases). V was cut by 7 bases and J by 4 bases, with 21 bases left in between. CDR3 length: 16 residues. Per germline, CDR1 SEHNR and CDR2 FQNEAQ (reference sequence). CDR3 sequence (DNA): TGTGCCAGCATTTTCCGTCAAGCGGCGGGCGCAGATACGCAGTATTTT. This gives the protein CASIFRQAAGADTQYF.

A remark on this clone: This CDR3 is also generated by other DNA sequences in the sample. The chain recombines TRBV9 with TRBJ2-3, with unresolved D. The CDR3 is 14 amino acids. Germline V CDR1 and CDR2: SGDLS, YYNGEE. V lost 0 bases to trimming and J lost 3 bases, with 8 bases between them. The CDR3 nucleotides read TGTGCCAGCAGCGTAGTTGATAGAACAGATACGCAGTATTTT. This gives the protein CASSVVDRTDTQYF.

This chain joins TRBV7-7 and TRBJ2-5, with D maybe TRBD2 (5 bases). CDR3 length: 12 amino acids. V lost 11 bases and J lost 2, with 12 bases in between. Germline lookup yields CDR1 SSHAT and CDR2 FNYEAQ (reference sequence). The DNA for the CDR3 is TGTGCCGTCGCTCCGGGGCAAGAGACCCAGTACTTC. It encodes CAVAPGQETQYF.

The table lists this clone with a few counts. The chain has TRBV15 and TRBJ1-2; 9 bases fit TRBD1. With 3 bases clipped from V and 8 bases from J, the junction kept 13 bases outside the gene matches. The germline CDR1 and CDR2 sequences are LNHNV and YYDKDF (reference sequence). This CDR3 is built from 16 residues. CDR3 nucleotides: TGTGCCACCAGCAGGGCCCCGAGGGACAGGGCGGTAGGCTACACCTTC. Protein product: CATSRAPRDRAVGYTF.

To note about this clone: Other nucleotide sequences in the sample specify the same CDR3. The genes are TRBV7-2 and TRBJ2-7, with D perhaps assigned TRBD1 or TRBD2 (5 bases each). Deletions cut 1 base from V and 1 base from J, with 11 bases between. Germline V gene lookup returns CDR1 SGHTA and CDR2 FQGNSA. This CDR3 contains 15 residues. This CDR3 is CASSLVRGLSYEQYF. Here the CDR3 DNA reads TGTGCCAGCAGCTTAGTACGGGGCCTTTCCTACGAGCAGTACTTC.

The V gene is TRBV4-2, the J gene TRBJ1-2, with D tentatively TRBD1 (6 bases). V lost 0 bases and J 8 bases, leaving 16 bases between the germline ends. The germline V gene has CDR1 LGHNA and CDR2 YNFKEQ. This CDR3 region has 15 residues. CDR3 sequence: CASSQDPDSRGGYTF. Here the CDR3 DNA reads TGTGCCAGCAGCCAAGATCCGGACAGCCGCGGAGGCTACACCTTC.

The rearrangement uses TRBV5-1 and TRBJ2-5; 8 positions match TRBD2. CDR1 and CDR2 (germline): SGHRS, YFSETQ. V gave up 3 bases and J gave up 5 bases; unmatched junction bases: 9. This CDR3 is built from 15 residues. DNA of the CDR3: TGCGCCAGCAGCTACGGGGGGGCCGATGGGGAGACCCAGTACTTC. Protein product: CASSYGGADGETQYF.

This chain uses TRBV7-9 with TRBJ2-7; 13 bases agree with TRBD2. The CDR3 covers 14 residues. Germline V gene data show CDR1 as SEHNR and CDR2 as FQNEAQ (reference sequence). V shed 2 bases, J shed 6 bases, and the junction held 1 base outside the gene matches. The CDR3 sequence is CASSLTSGRGEQYF. The DNA of the CDR3 is TGTGCCAGCAGCTTAACTAGCGGGAGGGGCGAGCAGTACTTC.

The count of this clone is one. The chain recombines TRBV27 with TRBJ2-4, with D maybe TRBD1 (6 bases). CDR1 MNHEY and CDR2 SMNVEV come from the germline V gene (reference sequence). Trimming pared 8 bases from V and 3 bases from J, leaving 14 bases between. The CDR3 sequence is 14 residues long. The CDR3 loop is CASGEGVGKNIQYF. In DNA form, the CDR3 reads TGTGCCAGCGGAGAGGGGGTTGGCAAAAACATTCAGTACTTC.

The chain couples TRBV28 to TRBJ2-7, with 8 nucleotides matching TRBD1. CDR3 length equals 14 residues. Germline-derived CDR1 and CDR2 are MDHEN and SYDVKM. Germline trimming cut 5 bases from V and 4 bases from J; bases unmatched to any gene: 7. CDR3 residues: CASSPWTGTYEQYF. The CDR3 DNA sequence: TGTGCCAGCAGTCCCTGGACAGGGACTTACGAGCAGTACTTC.

The gene calls are TRBV5-5 and TRBJ2-7; weak D call: TRBD2 (5 bases). The CDR3 consists of 14 residues. V lost 1 base and J 1 base, leaving 9 bases between the germline ends. Per germline, CDR1 SGHKS and CDR2 YYEKEE (reference sequence). This CDR3 is CASSLSAGSYEQYF. As DNA, the CDR3 is TGTGCCAGCAGCTTGAGTGCGGGTTCCTACGAGCAGTACTTC.

The rearrangement links TRBV2 to TRBJ2-7; 10 positions agree with TRBD1. V lost 10 bases to trimming and J lost 5 bases; unmatched junction nucleotides: 14. The CDR3 is 15 amino acids. Germline CDR1 reads SNHLY; CDR2 reads FYNNEI. The CDR3 loop is CATAGQGPLRHEQYF. The CDR3 bases are TGTGCCACGGCGGGACAGGGGCCCCTTCGGCACGAGCAGTACTTC. Full variable domain (remainder filled in from reference TRBV2 and TRBJ2-7): EPEVTQTPSHQVTQMGQEVILRCVPISNHLYFYWYRQILGQKVEFLVSFYNNEISEKSEIFDDQFSVERPDGSNFTLKIRSTKLEDSAMYFCATAGQGPLRHEQYFGPGTRLTVT.

This chain connects TRBV7-8 to TRBJ2-1; 7 bases map to TRBD1. The CDR3 runs 15 residues. J lost 9 bases, V lost 2 bases, and 10 bases had no gene match. Germline V gene sequence: CDR1 SGHVS, CDR2 FQNEAQ. The CDR3 spells CASSLRRTGGSEQFF. The CDR3 bases are TGTGCCAGCAGCTTAAGACGGACAGGAGGAAGTGAGCAGTTCTTC.

This clone was seen just once. The V gene is TRBV7-9, the J gene TRBJ2-7; 7 bases are shared with TRBD2. The CDR3 covers 15 residues. V dropped 4 bases and J dropped 7; count of bases not matched to a gene: 13. Germline lookup yields CDR1 SEHNR and CDR2 FQNEAQ (reference sequence). In DNA form, the CDR3 reads TGTGCCAGCAGCTCGGACGCGGGAGCCCCGTGGGAGCAGTACTTC. Translating gives CASSSDAGAPWEQYF.

This clone appeared a single time. The chain carries TRBV6-6 and TRBJ2-7; a weak D match, TRBD2 (7 bases). V was cut by 2 bases and J by 2 bases, with 16 bases left in between. The CDR3 extends over 16 amino acids. Germline lookup yields CDR1 MNHNY and CDR2 SVGAGI (reference sequence). CDR3 amino acids: CASSYRPVGGAYEQYF. The CDR3 nucleotides are TGTGCCAGCAGTTACCGTCCGGTAGGGGGGGCCTACGAGCAGTACTTC.

The gene calls are TRBV19 and TRBJ2-7, with a weak D call TRBD2 (5 bases). V was clipped by 4 bases and J by 2 bases, with 18 bases between them. From germline, CDR1 is LNHDA and CDR2 SQIVND (reference sequence). This CDR3 region has 16 residues. The CDR3 reads CASSSRRGPSPYEQYF. CDR3 bases: TGTGCCAGTAGTAGTAGAAGAGGGCCTTCGCCCTACGAGCAGTACTTC.

The rearrangement links TRBV9 to TRBJ2-3; D ambiguous. Germline V CDR1 and CDR2: SGDLS, YYNGEE. The CDR3 extends over 17 amino acids. The V and J ends lost 4 bases and 0 bases respectively, with 18 bases between them. The CDR3 loop reads CASSQGKTTLSTDTQYF. DNA of the CDR3: TGTGCCAGCAGCCAAGGGAAAACGACCTTGAGCACAGATACGCAGTATTTT.

DNA of the CDR3: TGTGCCAGCAGCTTAACGCTAACTAGACCCGCCTCCTACAATGAGCAGTTCTTC. Translating it yields CASSLTLTRPASYNEQFF. The chain carries TRBV7-3 and TRBJ2-1, with TRBD2 as a possible D gene (5 bases). Germline CDR1 SGHTA, CDR2 FQGTGA. V was clipped by 0 bases and J by 0 bases, with 15 bases between them. The CDR3 runs to 18 residues.

The J gene is TRBJ2-1, the V gene TRBV18; 10 bases agree with TRBD1. Germline assignment: CDR1 KGHSH and CDR2 LQKENI. The CDR3 totals 14 residues. V trimming: 5 bases; J trimming: 10 bases; junction bases outside the gene matches: 8. In nucleotides, the CDR3 is TGTGCCAGCTCATCCGGGACAGGGGATCAGGAGCAGTTCTTC. Translated, it gives CASSSGTGDQEQFF.

This CDR3 reads CASSTWDISEAFF. The CDR3, as DNA: TGTGCCAGCAGCACTTGGGACATTTCTGAAGCTTTCTTT. V usage is TRBV9 and J usage is TRBJ1-1; maybe TRBD1 (6 bases). V was trimmed by 4 bases and J by 6 bases, leaving 13 bases between them. The CDR3 is 13 amino acids. Looked up from germline, CDR1 is SGDLS and CDR2 is YYNGEE. Full variable domain (outside the CDR3, taken from reference TRBV9 and TRBJ1-1): DSGVTQTPKHLITATGQRVTLRCSPRSGDLSVYWYQQSLDQGLQFLIQYYNGEERAKGNILERFSAQQFPDLHSELNLSSLELGDSALYFCASSTWDISEAFFGQGTRLTVV.